The 4 T cell receptor beta chains given below trace back to one sample, sequenced in a study of OX40 agonist ivuxolimab in advanced cancers. Only in-frame clones appear in the TCRdb table, and some are missing; sequencing was by immunoSEQ multiplex PCR. The sample includes roughly 49,000 clones, about 88% seen only once; the top ten take approximately 3.2%. Specimen: CD4+ or CD8+ T cells sorted from blood, collected in a trial of the OX40 agonist ivuxolimab. These receptors were taken from an adult with an advanced solid tumor such as melanoma, head and neck, liver or kidney cancer.

The CDR3 DNA follows: TGTGCCAGCAGTCCCCTATTCTCATTCCGCACTAATGAAAAACTGTTTTTT. It translates to CASSPLFSFRTNEKLFF. V and J are TRBV27 and TRBJ1-4, with D hard to call. V gave up 5 bases and J gave up 2 bases, with 18 bases separating them. Germline V gene lookup returns CDR1 MNHEY and CDR2 SMNVEV (reference sequence). The CDR3 has 17 residues.

This chain connects TRBV6-5 to TRBJ2-3; D gene unclear. With 6 bases removed from V and 11 bases from J, the gap between germline ends came to 12 bases. In germline, CDR1 is MNHEY, CDR2 SVGAGI. This CDR3 spans 11 amino acids. CDR3 sequence reads: CASSTLWEQYF. In nucleotides, the CDR3 is TGTGCCAGCAGCACCCTTTGGGAGCAGTATTTT.

V and J are TRBV30 and TRBJ1-4, with TRBD1 matching 8 bases. The germline V gene has CDR1 GTSNPN and CDR2 SVGIG (reference sequence). V lost 6 bases, J lost 7 bases, and 13 bases stayed unmatched. This CDR3 contains 15 residues. DNA of the CDR3: TGTGCCTGTTACCCGAACCGGGACAGGAGTGAAAAACTGTTTTTT. Amino acid sequence: CACYPNRDRSEKLFF.

This clone appeared a single time. The V and J genes are TRBV6-6 and TRBJ1-2; TRBD1 agrees at 10 bases. The germline CDR1 and CDR2 sequences are MNHNY and SVGAGI (reference sequence). V shed 5 bases, J shed 6 bases, and the junction held 6 bases outside the gene matches. CDR3 length equals 14 residues. The CDR3 spells CASSGTGDTDGYTF. The CDR3 nucleotides read TGTGCCAGCAGTGGGACAGGGGATACTGATGGCTACACCTTC.